This is a list of T cell receptor beta chains from one sample in a study of control samples from healthy donors and cancer patients. Produced via immunoSEQ multiplex PCR; TCRdb's table is partial and in-frame only. This sample yields some 130,000 clones, of which roughly 92% are seen a single time; 5.5% belongs to the top ten. The sample consisted of blood. These receptors were obtained from a man between 18 and 29 years old in good health. Both conserved end residues are trimmed from each CDR3. Fields, in order: clone size, D gene, V gene, CDR3 length, CDR3 protein. A D gene is named only where the DNA matches it firmly. The listing skips clone size in some rows; elsewhere it reads once, few, many or a size class.

clone size: NA; D gene: NA; V gene: TRBV19; CDR3 length: 9; CDR3 protein: ASSSGGTQH
clone size: NA; D gene: NA; V gene: TRBV10-3; CDR3 length: 9; CDR3 protein: AIKSTGELF
clone size: NA; D gene: NA; V gene: TRBV29-1; CDR3 length: 9; CDR3 protein: SVDGVTVPS
clone size: NA; D gene: NA; V gene: TRBV2; CDR3 length: 12; CDR3 protein: ASGQVPSNYGYT
clone size: NA; D gene: TRBD1; V gene: TRBV3-1/TRBV3-2; CDR3 length: 12; CDR3 protein: ASSPRTGFGELF
clone size: NA; D gene: TRBD1; V gene: TRBV4-1; CDR3 length: 15; CDR3 protein: ASSPSDRGLLNTEAF
clone size: few; D gene: TRBD1; V gene: TRBV5-1; CDR3 length: 11; CDR3 protein: ASSEGQGDGYT
clone size: NA; D gene: NA; V gene: TRBV6-5; CDR3 length: 13; CDR3 protein: ASSYHGVRSYEQY
clone size: NA; D gene: TRBD1; V gene: TRBV28; CDR3 length: 14; CDR3 protein: ASSSGTGVTNEKLF
clone size: NA; D gene: NA; V gene: TRBV6-1; CDR3 length: 11; CDR3 protein: ASSEYREETQY
clone size: NA; D gene: NA; V gene: TRBV6-2/TRBV6-3; CDR3 length: 17; CDR3 protein: ASSYSKAWRLANTYEQY
clone size: NA; D gene: NA; V gene: TRBV6-1; CDR3 length: 11; CDR3 protein: ASSEAWVTEAF
clone size: NA; D gene: TRBD1; V gene: TRBV25-1; CDR3 length: 12; CDR3 protein: ASSVTGVNYGYT
clone size: NA; D gene: TRBD1; V gene: TRBV18; CDR3 length: 12; CDR3 protein: ASSPGQGNYGYT
clone size: NA; D gene: NA; V gene: TRBV7-9; CDR3 length: 12; CDR3 protein: ASSYLVQDNEQF
clone size: NA; D gene: NA; V gene: TRBV6-5; CDR3 length: 11; CDR3 protein: ASSYYSNQPQH
clone size: NA; D gene: TRBD1; V gene: TRBV5-1; CDR3 length: 14; CDR3 protein: ASSEGTGVSGNTIY
clone size: NA; D gene: NA; V gene: TRBV5-6; CDR3 length: 13; CDR3 protein: ASSLGRSGANVLT
clone size: NA; D gene: TRBD2; V gene: TRBV20-1; CDR3 length: 9; CDR3 protein: SAGTKDTQY
clone size: NA; D gene: NA; V gene: TRBV5-1; CDR3 length: 15; CDR3 protein: ASSPTRQALDNSPLH
clone size: NA; D gene: NA; V gene: TRBV4-1; CDR3 length: 11; CDR3 protein: ASSGTLNQPQH
clone size: NA; D gene: NA; V gene: TRBV5-1; CDR3 length: 12; CDR3 protein: ASSTGQPQETQY
clone size: NA; D gene: TRBD2; V gene: TRBV5-1; CDR3 length: 14; CDR3 protein: ASRYMREFGSYEQY
clone size: NA; D gene: TRBD1; V gene: TRBV2; CDR3 length: 12; CDR3 protein: ASSIQGAYYGYT
clone size: NA; D gene: NA; V gene: TRBV5-6; CDR3 length: 13; CDR3 protein: ASSLTVSTGNTIY
clone size: NA; D gene: NA; V gene: TRBV6-6; CDR3 length: 12; CDR3 protein: ASTSGRELGEAF
clone size: NA; D gene: TRBD2; V gene: TRBV15; CDR3 length: 13; CDR3 protein: ATSRELAGDNEQF
clone size: NA; D gene: TRBD2; V gene: TRBV5-1; CDR3 length: 13; CDR3 protein: ASSLVGLAVDTQY
clone size: NA; D gene: NA; V gene: TRBV19; CDR3 length: 13; CDR3 protein: ASRKTQALNTEAF
clone size: NA; D gene: NA; V gene: TRBV28; CDR3 length: 12; CDR3 protein: ASSKGTRQETQY